The 27 T cell receptor beta chains reported below all come from one sample, sequenced in a study of blood T cell repertoires in COVID-19 (dated by TCRdb to 2018 to 2021). The library came from the immunoSEQ multiplex PCR assay. In TCRdb, the immuneACCESS table is reduced to in-frame sequences with V and J assigned. These tables do not hold every clone; where another copy was compared, an unresolved V gene accounts for under half, and the others remain unexplained. This sample holds 170,000 or so clones; approximately 88% were observed only once. The ten largest clones represent 5% to 8.5% of the sample. Sequenced: PBMCs or T cells enriched from blood (not recorded which). These receptors came from a woman between 45 and 65 years old who had recovered from COVID-19.

V usage is TRBV19 and J usage is TRBJ1-5, with D unclear. Trimming pared 5 bases from V and 1 base from J, leaving 9 bases between. The V gene's germline CDR1 is LNHDA and CDR2 SQIVND (reference sequence). CDR3 size: 14 residues. The DNA for the CDR3 is TGTGCCAGTAGTGCCGGGTCCAGCAATCAGCCCCAGCATTTT. This sequence encodes CASSAGSSNQPQHF.

J is TRBJ2-3 and V is TRBV5-1; D might be TRBD2 (5 bases). The germline gives CDR1 SGHRS, CDR2 YFSETQ. The CDR3 is 14 amino acids. The V end lost 4 bases, the J end lost 8 bases, and 17 bases lay between the germline ends. The CDR3 region is CASSVSGGPGTQYF. CDR3 in DNA: TGCGCCAGCAGCGTAAGCGGCGGCCCGGGTACGCAGTATTTT.

This chain connects TRBV9 to TRBJ2-3; the D gene is possibly TRBD2 (6 bases). Between the trimmed V and J ends, which lost 3 bases and 8 bases, there was a span of 25 bases. The CDR3 contains 17 residues. Per germline, CDR1 SGDLS and CDR2 YYNGEE. CDR3 nucleotides: TGTGCCAGCAGCGGCCCAAGAGGCGGGGCTGTCATGGGTACGCAGTATTTT. This gives the protein CASSGPRGGAVMGTQYF. The full variable domain, with the rest looked up from reference TRBV9 and TRBJ2-3, is DSGVTQTPKHLITATGQRVTLRCSPRSGDLSVYWYQQSLDQGLQFLIQYYNGEERAKGNILERFSAQQFPDLHSELNLSSLELGDSALYFCASSGPRGGAVMGTQYFGPGTRLTVL.

Remarks on this clone: Other DNA variants within this sample encode the same CDR3. CDR3 nucleotides: TGCAGTGCTAGGGGGGGAGAGACCCAGTACTTC. Protein product: CSARGGETQYF. V is TRBV20-1 and J is TRBJ2-5; D may be TRBD2 (6 bases). V was clipped by 3 bases and J by 4 bases, with 6 bases between them. Germline V gene data show CDR1 as DFQATT and CDR2 as SNEGSKA (reference sequence). The CDR3 covers 11 residues.

The chain is built from TRBV3-1 (or the pseudogene TRBV3-2) and TRBJ2-7; 8 bases fit TRBD2. The CDR3 runs to 15 residues. J gave up 3 bases and V 4 bases, and 8 bases lay outside the gene matches. Per the germline V gene, CDR1 is LGHDT and CDR2 is YNNKEL (reference sequence). DNA of the CDR3: TGTGCCAGCAGCCTGGCCGGGGGGGGGCTCTACGAGCAGTACTTC. Protein: CASSLAGGGLYEQYF.

This sequence joins TRBV7-9 and TRBJ1-1; D remains unclear. V gave up 3 bases and J gave up 1 base, with 9 bases separating them. The CDR3 spans 14 residues. Germline V CDR1 and CDR2: SEHNR, FQNEAQ (reference sequence). The CDR3 is CASSFSQSNTEAFF. The CDR3 DNA follows: TGTGCCAGCAGCTTCTCACAGTCGAACACTGAAGCTTTCTTT. The entire variable domain, with the rest obtained from reference TRBV7-9 and TRBJ1-1, is as follows: DTGVSQNPRHKITKRGQNVTFRCDPISEHNRLYWYRQTLGQGPEFLTYFQNEAQLEKSRLLSDRFSAERPKGSFSTLEIQRTEQGDSAMYLCASSFSQSNTEAFFGQGTRLTVV.

V usage is TRBV11-3 and J usage is TRBJ2-1; 7 bases are a match to TRBD2. V lost 1 base to trimming and J lost 2 bases; unmatched junction nucleotides: 8. This CDR3 contains 17 residues. Germline V lookup: CDR1 SGHNT, CDR2 YENEEA. The CDR3 spells CASSLGPKRGPYNEQFF. CDR3 DNA sequence: TGTGCCAGCAGCTTAGGACCCAAGCGGGGTCCCTACAATGAGCAGTTCTTC.

This clone showed up just a few times. V is TRBV6-5 and J is TRBJ2-2, with D possibly matching TRBD2 (5 bases). Germline CDR1 and CDR2: MNHEY and SVGAGI. Trimming took 2 bases from V and 1 from J, leaving 11 bases between them. The CDR3 spans 16 residues. DNA for the CDR3: TGTGCCAGCAGTTACGAGGGAGACCTGAACACCGGGGAGCTGTTTTTT. Its translation is CASSYEGDLNTGELFF.

This chain connects TRBV7-2 to TRBJ2-2, with D possibly being TRBD1 (5 bases). This CDR3 comprises 14 residues. The ends were cut back, 0 bases at V and 7 bases at J, with 9 bases in the middle. Germline V CDR1 and CDR2: SGHTA, FQGNSA. The CDR3 region is CASSLAGVGGELFF. The CDR3 DNA sequence: TGTGCCAGCAGCTTAGCAGGGGTAGGCGGGGAGCTGTTTTTT.

The chain recombines TRBV6-5 with TRBJ1-2, with a tentative D call TRBD1 (5 bases). The CDR3 consists of 14 residues. V dropped 5 bases and J dropped 5 bases, with 15 bases sitting between them. CDR1 and CDR2 from the germline V gene are MNHEY and SVGAGI. This CDR3 reads CASSPSGGRYGYTF. The CDR3 bases are TGTGCCAGCAGTCCATCTGGGGGGAGATATGGCTACACCTTC.

This clone showed up just a few times. The chain combines TRBV6-5 with TRBJ1-2; TRBD1 aligns across 10 bases. The CDR3 consists of 14 residues. In germline, CDR1 is MNHEY, CDR2 SVGAGI. V trimming: 5 bases; J trimming: 8 bases; junction bases outside the gene matches: 8. The CDR3 DNA follows: TGTGCCAGCAGTCACGACAGGGGGCTTTGGGGCTACACCTTC. Its translation is CASSHDRGLWGYTF.

This chain links TRBV4-3 with TRBJ2-1, with 11 nucleotides matching TRBD2. After removal of 6 bases from V and 0 bases from J, the junction contained 16 bases not matched to a gene. Per the germline V gene, CDR1 is LGHNA and CDR2 is YSLEER. This CDR3 contains 20 residues. The CDR3 bases are TGCGCCAGCAGTGTTAGGCTTAGCGGGGGGGCCAGGAGCTCCTACAATGAGCAGTTCTTC. It codes for CASSVRLSGGARSSYNEQFF.

The chain employs TRBV19 and TRBJ1-3; D gene unclear. Trimming took 4 bases from V and 8 from J, leaving 21 bases between them. CDR1 LNHDA and CDR2 SQIVND come from the germline V gene (reference sequence). The CDR3 spans 16 residues. The CDR3 loop is CASSTYSGKIPDTIYF. CDR3 nucleotides: TGTGCCAGTAGTACCTATTCGGGGAAGATCCCCGACACCATATATTTT.

This chain connects TRBV28 to TRBJ2-2, with D perhaps TRBD1 (6 bases). Germline lookup yields CDR1 MDHEN and CDR2 SYDVKM. This CDR3 has 14 residues. V was cut by 5 bases and J by 5 bases, with 12 bases left in between. CDR3: CASSRTDRTGELFF. The DNA of the CDR3 is TGTGCCAGCAGTAGGACAGATAGAACCGGGGAGCTGTTTTTT.

The chain uses TRBV18 and TRBJ2-5; D is uncertain. CDR1 and CDR2 (germline): KGHSH, LQKENI. V was trimmed by 3 bases and J by 3 bases, leaving 5 bases between them. This CDR3 region has 12 residues. In DNA, the CDR3 is TGTGCCAGCTCACCTTTCGAAGAGACCCAGTACTTC. Residues: CASSPFEETQYF.

Only one count was recorded for this clone. The V gene is TRBV19, the J gene TRBJ1-2; possibly TRBD1 for D (5 bases). The length of the CDR3 is 13 residues. CDR1 LNHDA and CDR2 SQIVND come from the germline V gene (reference sequence). The germline V and J ends were trimmed by 7 bases and 8 bases, with 17 bases remaining between them. CDR3 loop: CASTSGLFGGYTF. In DNA, the CDR3 is TGTGCCAGTACCTCAGGGTTGTTTGGAGGCTACACCTTC.

This chain uses TRBV6-5 with TRBJ2-3, with D possibly matching TRBD1 (5 bases). The CDR3 is 15 residues long. Germline V gene lookup returns CDR1 MNHEY and CDR2 SVGAGI. V lost 2 bases and J lost 6, with 15 bases in between. CDR3 residues: CASSYKGPFGDTQYF. CDR3 DNA sequence: TGTGCCAGCAGTTACAAGGGGCCCTTTGGGGATACGCAGTATTTT.

V and J are TRBV7-2 and TRBJ2-5; 10 nucleotides agree with TRBD2. Per the germline V gene, CDR1 is SGHTA and CDR2 is FQGNSA. The CDR3 totals 17 residues. V was pared by 5 bases and J by 5 bases, with 14 bases of the junction left unmatched. In DNA, the CDR3 is TGTGCCAGCAGCCCAACCCGACTAGCGGGCCTGAAGGAGACCCAGTACTTC. It codes for CASSPTRLAGLKETQYF.

The J gene is TRBJ2-5, the V gene TRBV5-5, with 10 bases matching TRBD2. Trimming cost V 6 bases and J 2 bases; bases outside gene matches: 10. The V gene's germline CDR1 is SGHKS and CDR2 YYEKEE (reference sequence). The CDR3 is made up of 16 amino acids. The CDR3 here is CASTSGLAGVQETQYF. Here the CDR3 DNA reads TGTGCCAGCACCTCGGGGCTAGCGGGGGTTCAAGAGACCCAGTACTTC.

V and J are TRBV6-5 and TRBJ1-1; D is ambiguous. Trimming took off 8 bases at V and 10 bases at J, with 20 bases between the two ends. Germline V gives CDR1 MNHEY, CDR2 SVGAGI. The CDR3 contains 13 residues. The CDR3 protein is CASLDAAPGGAFF. CDR3 bases: TGTGCCAGCCTCGACGCCGCCCCGGGAGGAGCTTTCTTT.

V gene TRBV12-5 combines with J gene TRBJ2-2; 11 nucleotides agree with TRBD2. The germline V gene has CDR1 LGHNT and CDR2 FRNRAP. The CDR3 spans 18 residues. V was clipped by 6 bases and J by 3 bases; unmatched bases: 12. CDR3 sequence reads: CASGPPQRLAGYTGELFF. CDR3 sequence (DNA): TGTGCTAGTGGCCCTCCTCAACGACTAGCGGGATACACCGGGGAGCTGTTTTTT.

A note on this clone: Other DNA sequences in the sample encode the same CDR3. This chain connects TRBV7-3 to TRBJ2-5; 8 bases match TRBD2. V shed 1 base and J 5 bases; nucleotides not matched to a gene: 6. The CDR3 has 15 residues. CDR1 and CDR2 (germline): SGHTA, FQGTGA. CDR3 in amino acids: CASSLNGGARETQYF. The CDR3 DNA reads TGTGCCAGCAGCTTAAACGGGGGGGCCCGGGAGACCCAGTACTTC.

This chain joins TRBV12-3 or TRBV12-4 and TRBJ2-7; 8 positions agree with TRBD1. The V and J ends lost 6 bases and 6 bases, in that order; junction bases with no gene match: 4. The CDR3 runs to 12 residues. The CDR3 DNA follows: TGTGCCAGCAGCCCGACAGGGGCCGAGCAGTACTTC. This gives the protein CASSPTGAEQYF.

This clone is a singleton in its sample. The chain recombines TRBV9 with TRBJ2-3; 8 bases line up with TRBD2. V lost 4 bases, J lost 3 bases, and 4 bases stayed unmatched. There are 14 residues in the CDR3. Germline V gives CDR1 SGDLS, CDR2 YYNGEE. DNA of the CDR3: TGTGCCAGCAGCCGACTAGCGATAACAGATACGCAGTATTTT. It yields the protein CASSRLAITDTQYF.

This sequence joins TRBV19 and TRBJ2-5, with a weak D call TRBD2 (5 bases). The V and J ends lost 5 bases and 2 bases respectively, with 15 bases between them. The germline gives CDR1 LNHDA, CDR2 SQIVND (reference sequence). The CDR3 has 15 amino acids. CDR3 protein: CASSRSLLEQETQYF. CDR3 sequence (DNA): TGTGCCAGTAGTCGATCCTTACTAGAACAAGAGACCCAGTACTTC.

This clone was seen only a few times. The CDR3 DNA is TGTGCCAGCAGCCTGAGCCATAATTCACCCCTCCACTTT. Its translation is CASSLSHNSPLHF. This chain joins TRBV7-2 and TRBJ1-6; no clear D. The CDR3 sequence is 13 residues long. The germline V and J ends were trimmed by 5 bases and 5 bases, with 7 bases remaining between them. Germline V lookup: CDR1 SGHTA, CDR2 FQGNSA.

Here the CDR3 reads CASSVVGSTEAFF. CDR3 nucleotide sequence: TGTGCCAGCAGCGTAGTGGGGAGCACTGAAGCTTTCTTT. The chain is built from TRBV9 and TRBJ1-1; D call uncertain. Trimming removed 0 bases at V and 4 bases at J, with 7 bases between. Germline V gives CDR1 SGDLS, CDR2 YYNGEE. The CDR3 sequence is 13 residues long.